Detailed here is one TCR beta chain. Its antigen is still unknown. This sample is drawn from a study of T cell repertoires in cytomegalovirus infection. Study in general: Alongside well-studied HLA-B-restricted CMV epitopes, recently identified HLA-C-restricted CMV epitopes were also used. A matching HLA type, together with CMV infection, was signaled by public TCR beta signatures. Findings and limits, study-wide: HLA-C-restricted CMV-specific TCR beta clonotypes prevailed in the ex vivo response.

TCRdb fed the reads into MiXCR, producing one record per CDR3 protein. The table shows 200,000 to 250,000 distinct CDR3 sequences, with 30% to 45% occurring only once. V lost 6 bases and J lost 12, with 12 bases in between. CDR1 and CDR2 (germline): MNHEY, SVGAGI. This CDR3 comprises 12 residues. The rearrangement links TRBV6-5 to TRBJ1-6; D is undetermined. The source material was CD8+ T cells from cultured PBMCs, sampled from culture after CMV antigen stimulation. The TCR sequence derives from a human donor in good health (CMV status not recorded). Some clones in this sample may be carry-over from other donors' samples. The CDR3 loop reads CASSQVGRPLHF. The CDR3 nucleotides read TGTGCCAGCAGCCAGGTAGGAAGACCCCTCCACTTT.